The source of this TCR beta chain is a study of T cells expressing NK-cell markers. For each CDR3 protein, TCRdb gives one entry from its re-call of the 5' RACE reads, without DNA. With under 600,000 distinct CDR3 sequences in the sample, the ten largest clones hold more than 1.4%. CDR1 is SGHAT and CDR2 is FQDESV in the germline V gene (reference sequence). This CDR3 comprises 14 residues. J is TRBJ2-1 and V is TRBV11-1; there is no DNA to check the TCRdb D call of TRBD1. The clonotype comes from a woman aged 45 to 65 in good health. The sequenced sample consisted of blood T cells: a sorted CD56 or NKG2C T cell subset, CD4+ or CD8+ T cells, or bulk PBMC T cells (not recorded which). This CDR3 reads CASSSDRGHNEQFF.